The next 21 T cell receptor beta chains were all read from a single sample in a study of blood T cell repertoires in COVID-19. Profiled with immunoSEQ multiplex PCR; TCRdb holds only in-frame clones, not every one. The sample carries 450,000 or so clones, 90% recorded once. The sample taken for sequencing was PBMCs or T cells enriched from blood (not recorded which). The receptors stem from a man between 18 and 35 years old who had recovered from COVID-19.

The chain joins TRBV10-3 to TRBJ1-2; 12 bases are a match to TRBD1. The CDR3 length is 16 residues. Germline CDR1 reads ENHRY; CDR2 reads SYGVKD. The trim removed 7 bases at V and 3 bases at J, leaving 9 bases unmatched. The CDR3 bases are TGTGCCATCACCCGGGGGGGGACAGGGGGCGACTATGGCTACACCTTC. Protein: CAITRGGTGGDYGYTF.

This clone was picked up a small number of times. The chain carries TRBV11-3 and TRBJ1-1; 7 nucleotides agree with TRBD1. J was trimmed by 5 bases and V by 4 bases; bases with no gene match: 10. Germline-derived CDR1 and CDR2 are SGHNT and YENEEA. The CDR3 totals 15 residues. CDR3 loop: CASSSKVGGETEAFF. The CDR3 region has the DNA TGTGCCAGCAGCTCCAAGGTAGGGGGCGAGACTGAAGCTTTCTTT.

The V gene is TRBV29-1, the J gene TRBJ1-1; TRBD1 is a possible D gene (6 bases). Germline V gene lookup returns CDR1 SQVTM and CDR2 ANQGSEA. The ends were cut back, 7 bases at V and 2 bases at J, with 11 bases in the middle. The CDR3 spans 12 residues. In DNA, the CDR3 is TGCAGCGCAGCACAGGGTAACACTGAAGCTTTCTTT. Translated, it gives CSAAQGNTEAFF.

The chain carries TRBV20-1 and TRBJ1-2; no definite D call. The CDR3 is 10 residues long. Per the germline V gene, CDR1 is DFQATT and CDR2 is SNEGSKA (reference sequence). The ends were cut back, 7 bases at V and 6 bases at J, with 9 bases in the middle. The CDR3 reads CSGNKNGYTF. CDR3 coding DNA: TGCAGTGGAAACAAAAATGGCTACACCTTC.

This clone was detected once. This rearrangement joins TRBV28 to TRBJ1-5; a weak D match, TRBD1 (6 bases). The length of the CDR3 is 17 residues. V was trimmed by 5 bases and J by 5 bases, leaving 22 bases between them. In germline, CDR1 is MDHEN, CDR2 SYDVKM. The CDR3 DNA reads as TGTGCCAGCAGTCCCATCTTTGGCGGGGGGCGAGATCAGCCCCAGCATTTT. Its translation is CASSPIFGGGRDQPQHF. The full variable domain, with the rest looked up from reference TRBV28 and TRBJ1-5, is DVKVTQSSRYLVKRTGEKVFLECVQDMDHENMFWYRQDPGLGLRLIYFSYDVKMKEKGDIPEGYSVSREKKERFSLILESASTNQTSMYLCASSPIFGGGRDQPQHFGDGTRLSIL.

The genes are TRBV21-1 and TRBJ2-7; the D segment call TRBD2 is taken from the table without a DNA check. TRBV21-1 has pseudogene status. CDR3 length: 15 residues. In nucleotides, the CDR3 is TGTGCCAGCAGCAAAGTTAGGGAGGGTTCCTACGAGCAGTACTTC. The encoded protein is CASSKVREGSYEQYF.

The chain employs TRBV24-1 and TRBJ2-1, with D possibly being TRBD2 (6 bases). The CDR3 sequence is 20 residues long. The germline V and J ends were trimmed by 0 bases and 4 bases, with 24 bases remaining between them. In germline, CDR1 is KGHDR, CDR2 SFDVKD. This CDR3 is CATSDLPKTTVGAGYNEQFF. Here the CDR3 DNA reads TGTGCCACCAGTGATTTGCCGAAAACTACAGTCGGGGCGGGGTACAATGAGCAGTTCTTC.

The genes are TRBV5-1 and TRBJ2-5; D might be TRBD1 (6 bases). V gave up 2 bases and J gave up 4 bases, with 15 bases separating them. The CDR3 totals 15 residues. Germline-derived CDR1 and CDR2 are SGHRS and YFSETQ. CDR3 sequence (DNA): TGCGCCAGCAGCTTAGGACAGCCTGGGGGAGAGACCCAGTACTTC. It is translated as CASSLGQPGGETQYF.

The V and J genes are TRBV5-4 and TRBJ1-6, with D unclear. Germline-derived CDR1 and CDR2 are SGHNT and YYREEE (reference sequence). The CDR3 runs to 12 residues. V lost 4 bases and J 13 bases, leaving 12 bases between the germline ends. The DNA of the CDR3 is TGTGCCAGCAGCCGGGAGGCGGACCCCCTCCACTTT. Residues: CASSREADPLHF.

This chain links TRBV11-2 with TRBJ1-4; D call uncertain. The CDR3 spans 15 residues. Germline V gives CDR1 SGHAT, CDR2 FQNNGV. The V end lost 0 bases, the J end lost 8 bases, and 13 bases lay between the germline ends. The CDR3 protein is CASSLDRGGREKLFF. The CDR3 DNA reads TGTGCCAGCAGCTTAGATCGGGGAGGGAGGGAAAAACTGTTTTTT.

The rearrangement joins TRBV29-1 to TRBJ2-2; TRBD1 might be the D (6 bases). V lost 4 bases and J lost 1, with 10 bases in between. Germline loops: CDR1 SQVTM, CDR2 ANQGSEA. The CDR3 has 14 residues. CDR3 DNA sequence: TGCAGCGTTGTGACAGGTTTGAACACCGGGGAGCTGTTTTTT. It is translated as CSVVTGLNTGELFF.

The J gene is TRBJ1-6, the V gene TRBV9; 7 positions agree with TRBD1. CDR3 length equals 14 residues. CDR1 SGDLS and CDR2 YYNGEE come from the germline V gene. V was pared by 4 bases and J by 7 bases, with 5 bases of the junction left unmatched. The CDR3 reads CASSPTGSNSPLHF. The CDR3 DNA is TGTGCCAGCAGCCCGACAGGGTCGAATTCACCCCTCCACTTT.

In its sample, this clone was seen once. CDR3 nucleotide sequence: TGTGCCAGCAGCCACGCAGGGGATAATTCACCCCTCCACTTT. Its protein product is CASSHAGDNSPLHF. This chain connects TRBV3-1 (or the pseudogene TRBV3-2) to TRBJ1-6, with a possible D match to TRBD1 (6 bases). CDR3 length: 14 amino acids. CDR1 and CDR2 (germline): LGHDT, YNNKEL (reference sequence). Trimming cost V 3 bases and J 5 bases, with 8 bases left between them.

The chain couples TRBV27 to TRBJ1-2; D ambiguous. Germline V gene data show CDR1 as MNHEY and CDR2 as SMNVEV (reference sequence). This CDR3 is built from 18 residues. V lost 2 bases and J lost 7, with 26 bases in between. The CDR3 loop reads CASSLLPPREPQSGGYTF. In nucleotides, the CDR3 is TGTGCCAGCAGTTTACTCCCGCCCCGGGAGCCCCAAAGCGGTGGCTACACCTTC.

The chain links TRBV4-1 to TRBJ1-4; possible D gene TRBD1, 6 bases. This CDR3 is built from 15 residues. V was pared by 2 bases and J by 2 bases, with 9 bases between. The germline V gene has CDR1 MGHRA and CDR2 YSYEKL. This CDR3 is CASSQPGVTNEKLFF. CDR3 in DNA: TGCGCCAGCAGCCAACCAGGGGTGACTAATGAAAAACTGTTTTTT.

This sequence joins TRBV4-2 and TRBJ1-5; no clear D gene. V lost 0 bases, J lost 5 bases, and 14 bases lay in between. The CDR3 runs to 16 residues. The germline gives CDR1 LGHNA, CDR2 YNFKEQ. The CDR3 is CASSQDSRSGYQPQHF. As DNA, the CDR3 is TGTGCCAGCAGCCAAGATTCGCGGTCGGGGTATCAGCCCCAGCATTTT.

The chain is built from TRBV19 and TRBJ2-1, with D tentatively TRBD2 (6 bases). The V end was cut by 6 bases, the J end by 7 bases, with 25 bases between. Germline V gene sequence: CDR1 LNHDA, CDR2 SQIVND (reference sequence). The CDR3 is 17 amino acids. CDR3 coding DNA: TGTGCCAGTAGATTAAGAACCGGACTGGGGAGGAAGAATGAGCAGTTCTTC. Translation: CASRLRTGLGRKNEQFF.

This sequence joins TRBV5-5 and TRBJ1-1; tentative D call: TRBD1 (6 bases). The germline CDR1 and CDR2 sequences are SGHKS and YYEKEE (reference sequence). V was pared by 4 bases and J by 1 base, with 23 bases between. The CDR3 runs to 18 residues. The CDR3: CASSLEGGAARRNTEAFF. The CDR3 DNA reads TGTGCCAGCAGCCTCGAAGGGGGGGCGGCCCGGAGGAACACTGAAGCTTTCTTT. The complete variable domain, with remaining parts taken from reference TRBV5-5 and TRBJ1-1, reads DAGVTQSPTHLIKTRGQQVTLRCSPISGHKSVSWYQQVLGQGPQFIFQYYEKEERGRGNFPDRFSARQFPNYSSELNVNALLLGDSALYLCASSLEGGAARRNTEAFFGQGTRLTVV.

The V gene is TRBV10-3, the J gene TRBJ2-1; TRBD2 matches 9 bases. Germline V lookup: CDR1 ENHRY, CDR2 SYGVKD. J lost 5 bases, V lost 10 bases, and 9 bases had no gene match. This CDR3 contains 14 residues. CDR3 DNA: TGTGCCACCCGGGGGCTAGCGGGAAACAATGAGCAGTTCTTC. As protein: CATRGLAGNNEQFF.

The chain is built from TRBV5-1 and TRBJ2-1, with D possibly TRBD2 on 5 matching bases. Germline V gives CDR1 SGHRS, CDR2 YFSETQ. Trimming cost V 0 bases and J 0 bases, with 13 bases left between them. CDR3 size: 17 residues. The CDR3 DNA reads TGCGCCAGCAGCTTGGGTGGACTCCAAAGCTCCTACAATGAGCAGTTCTTC. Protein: CASSLGGLQSSYNEQFF.

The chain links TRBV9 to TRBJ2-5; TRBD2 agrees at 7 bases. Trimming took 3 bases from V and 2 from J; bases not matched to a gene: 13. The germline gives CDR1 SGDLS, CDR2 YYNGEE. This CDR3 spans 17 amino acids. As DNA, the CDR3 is TGTGCCAGCAGCGAGTACCCCTCTGGGAGGGGACAAGAGACCCAGTACTTC. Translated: CASSEYPSGRGQETQYF.